The entry below describes one TCR beta chain. Its antigen is currently unknown. Germline V gene sequence: CDR1 SNHLY, CDR2 FYNNEI. Trimming stripped 6 bases from V and 4 bases from J, with 11 bases between. The CDR3 contains 13 residues. The sample is drawn from a study of radiotherapy plus CTLA-4 blockade in lung cancer. General observations from the study: Early clonal dynamics of blood T cells, together with interferon-beta, were reported as the best response predictor.

The data were produced by immunoSEQ multiplex PCR, yet TCRdb's version contains in-frame clones alone and is incomplete. The table lists roughly 86,000 clones, roughly 80% of them singletons. The receptor comes from a human donor with non-small cell lung cancer who had stable disease on radiotherapy plus ipilimumab. This rearrangement joins TRBV2 to TRBJ2-3; TRBD1 or TRBD2 may be the D gene (5 bases each). The material was peripheral blood, obtained from a patient treated with radiotherapy plus ipilimumab. In DNA form, the CDR3 reads TGTGCCAGCAGGGGACCCGACCCAGATACGCAGTATTTT. Protein product: CASRGPDPDTQYF. Combining the CDR3 with reference TRBV2 and TRBJ2-3 gives the whole variable domain EPEVTQTPSHQVTQMGQEVILRCVPISNHLYFYWYRQILGQKVEFLVSFYNNEISEKSEIFDDQFSVERPDGSNFTLKIRSTKLEDSAMYFCASRGPDPDTQYFGPGTRLTVL.